The 18 T cell receptor beta chains listed next were all sequenced from one sample in a study of identifying expanded T cells in peripheral blood. The method was immunoSEQ multiplex PCR; TCRdb's version includes in-frame clones alone and lacks a portion of them. The sample contains about 130,000 clones, 75% to 90% of which appear only once. The source material was blood. These receptors originate from a person aged 18 to 75 in good health.

The chain carries TRBV14 and TRBJ1-1; 7 nucleotides agree with TRBD1. The germline V gene encodes CDR1 SGHDN and CDR2 FVKESK. Losses at the gene ends were 3 bases for V and 4 bases for J; bases not matched to a gene: 8. This CDR3 is built from 15 residues. CDR3 sequence: CASSHLKRTGTEAFF. The CDR3, as DNA: TGTGCCAGCAGCCATTTAAAGAGGACAGGCACTGAAGCTTTCTTT.

The chain joins TRBV5-1 to TRBJ2-7, with TRBD2 matching 14 bases. This CDR3 is 14 amino acids long. Germline V gene sequence: CDR1 SGHRS, CDR2 YFSETQ. V dropped 4 bases and J dropped 7; count of bases not matched to a gene: 4. The chain's CDR3 is CASSQGLAGEEQYF. Written as DNA, the CDR3 is TGCGCCAGCAGCCAGGGACTAGCGGGAGAAGAGCAGTACTTC.

CDR3 bases: TGTGCCAGCAGTTGGACAGGCCCCTATGGCTACACCTTC. This codes for CASSWTGPYGYTF. The chain uses TRBV6-5 and TRBJ1-2; 7 nucleotides line up with TRBD1. The CDR3 extends over 13 amino acids. The V gene's germline CDR1 is MNHEY and CDR2 SVGAGI. V gave up 4 bases and J gave up 4 bases; unmatched junction bases: 3.

The gene calls are TRBV14 and TRBJ2-1; D not certain. Trimming shortened V by 1 base and J by 4 bases, and 8 bases separated the two germline ends. This CDR3 is built from 14 residues. The germline V gene encodes CDR1 SGHDN and CDR2 FVKESK. CDR3 sequence (DNA): TGTGCCAGCAGCCAAGTCAACGGATACAATGAGCAGTTCTTC. It specifies CASSQVNGYNEQFF. The whole variable domain, filled in from reference TRBV14 and TRBJ2-1, reads EAGVTQFPSHSVIEKGQTVTLRCDPISGHDNLYWYRRVMGKEIKFLLHFVKESKQDESGMPNNRFLAERTGGTYSTLKVQPAELEDSGVYFCASSQVNGYNEQFFGPGTRLTVL.

The V gene is TRBV11-2, the J gene TRBJ1-4; D remains unclear. V gave up 4 bases and J gave up 9 bases, with 6 bases separating them. The CDR3 loop spans 11 amino acids. The V gene's germline CDR1 is SGHAT and CDR2 FQNNGV. The DNA of the CDR3 is TGTGCCAGCAGCTCCGTCCAAAAACTGTTTTTT. Protein: CASSSVQKLFF.

The CDR3 bases are TGTGCCAGCAGCCGAGCCCGCGGTACTCTCACCTTC. Protein sequence: CASSRARGTLTF. The V call is TRBV14, the J call TRBJ1-2; no definite D call. There are 12 residues in the CDR3. V was cut by 4 bases and J by 13 bases, with 16 bases left in between. Germline assignment: CDR1 SGHDN and CDR2 FVKESK.

The J gene is TRBJ1-2, the V gene TRBV30; D is perhaps TRBD1 (5 bases). Looked up from germline, CDR1 is GTSNPN and CDR2 is SVGIG (reference sequence). CDR3 size: 12 residues. The ends were cut back, 6 bases at V and 8 bases at J, with 16 bases in the middle. CDR3 DNA sequence: TGTGCCTGCCACTTTTACGGGGACGGCTACACCTTC. It yields the protein CACHFYGDGYTF.

This chain joins TRBV9 and TRBJ2-5, with 8 bases that match TRBD2. V was clipped by 0 bases and J by 4 bases; unmatched bases: 8. This CDR3 spans 16 amino acids. Germline V gene sequence: CDR1 SGDLS, CDR2 YYNGEE. CDR3 bases: TGTGCCAGCAGCGTAGCACCGGGACTAGGTGGAGAGACCCAGTACTTC. Translation gives CASSVAPGLGGETQYF. Combining the CDR3 with reference TRBV9 and TRBJ2-5 gives the whole variable domain DSGVTQTPKHLITATGQRVTLRCSPRSGDLSVYWYQQSLDQGLQFLIQYYNGEERAKGNILERFSAQQFPDLHSELNLSSLELGDSALYFCASSVAPGLGGETQYFGPGTRLLVL.

The chain uses TRBV28 and TRBJ2-1; the match to TRBD1 covers 9 bases. The CDR3 has 15 residues. The junction had 6 bases not matched to a gene; V was cut back by 6 bases and J by 3 bases. Germline CDR1 is MDHEN and CDR2 is SYDVKM. The CDR3 loop reads CASSSGQGGYNEQFF. The CDR3 region has the DNA TGTGCCAGCAGCTCGGGACAGGGTGGCTACAATGAGCAGTTCTTC.

V is TRBV6-6 and J is TRBJ2-3; TRBD1 agrees at 8 bases. V lost 0 bases and J lost 6; bases outside the gene matches: 5. Germline assignment: CDR1 MNHNY and CDR2 SVGAGI (reference sequence). The CDR3 runs 15 residues. This CDR3 is CASSYSGQGADTQYF. The CDR3 coding sequence is TGTGCCAGCAGTTACTCCGGCCAGGGGGCGGATACGCAGTATTTT.

The chain has TRBV5-6 and TRBJ2-1, with D hard to call. The CDR3 is 11 residues long. CDR1 is SGHDT and CDR2 is YYEEEE in the germline V gene. Trimming cost V 1 base and J 7 bases, with 3 bases left between them. CDR3: CASSLINEQFF. The CDR3 region has the DNA TGTGCCAGCAGCTTGATTAATGAGCAGTTCTTC.

J is TRBJ1-2 and V is TRBV30, with 7 nucleotides matching TRBD1. CDR3 size: 14 residues. The trim removed 3 bases at V and 8 bases at J, leaving 12 bases unmatched. Germline V gene sequence: CDR1 GTSNPN, CDR2 SVGIG (reference sequence). The DNA of the CDR3 is TGTGCCTGGAGCCGCCCTCGGGGGACAGTCGGCTACACCTTC. Its translation: CAWSRPRGTVGYTF. Full variable domain (remainder filled in from reference TRBV30 and TRBJ1-2): SQTIHQWPATLVQPVGSPLSLECTVEGTSNPNLYWYRQAAGRGLQLLFYSVGIGQISSEVPQNLSASRPQDRQFILSSKKLLLSDSGFYLCAWSRPRGTVGYTFGSGTRLTVV.

The chain recombines TRBV18 with TRBJ1-5; D is possibly TRBD1 (6 bases). CDR3 length equals 14 residues. Trimming cost V 2 bases and J 5 bases, with 10 bases left between them. CDR1 is KGHSH, CDR2 LQKENI, per germline. CDR3 bases: TGTGCCAGCTCACCATACAGGGAAGATCAGCCCCAGCATTTT. Amino acids: CASSPYREDQPQHF. Variable domain in full (rest from reference TRBV18 and TRBJ1-5): NAGVMQNPRHLVRRRGQEARLRCSPMKGHSHVYWYRQLPEEGLKFMVYLQKENIIDESGMPKERFSAEFPKEGPSILRIQQVVRGDSAAYFCASSPYREDQPQHFGDGTRLSIL.

The rearrangement links TRBV11-2 to TRBJ1-5, with D unclear. CDR3 size: 15 residues. V shed 5 bases and J shed 3 bases, with 14 bases lying between them. Germline V gene data show CDR1 as SGHAT and CDR2 as FQNNGV. Here the CDR3 DNA reads TGTGCCAGCAGCCCTGACGGCCAGATCAATCAGCCCCAGCATTTT. Protein: CASSPDGQINQPQHF.

The chain is built from TRBV30 and TRBJ1-6; maybe TRBD1 (6 bases). Germline V CDR1 and CDR2: GTSNPN, SVGIG (reference sequence). The CDR3 is 16 amino acids. V lost 3 bases, J lost 6 bases, and 18 bases lay in between. The CDR3 loop reads CAWRGQEDSLNSPLHF. In DNA, the CDR3 is TGTGCCTGGAGGGGGCAGGAGGACAGCCTTAATTCACCCCTCCACTTT.

This clone was picked up a small number of times. DNA for the CDR3: TGTGCCAGTAATGGACCCTCGAGGGCCCAGTACTTC. Amino acid sequence: CASNGPSRAQYF. The rearrangement links TRBV19 to TRBJ2-5; a possible D gene is TRBD2 (5 bases). Germline lookup yields CDR1 LNHDA and CDR2 SQIVND (reference sequence). This CDR3 is 12 amino acids long. The V and J ends lost 7 bases and 9 bases respectively, with 15 bases between them.

The V gene is TRBV11-1, the J gene TRBJ2-7, with D possibly matching TRBD2 (7 bases). This CDR3 is 15 amino acids long. V was shortened by 7 bases and J by 4 bases, with 20 bases between the two germline ends. The germline V gene has CDR1 SGHAT and CDR2 FQDESV (reference sequence). CDR3 bases: TGTGCCAGCAAGTCCACGGGGGGCCGGGGATACGAGCAGTACTTC. Translated, it gives CASKSTGGRGYEQYF.

In nucleotides, the CDR3 is TGTGCCAGCAGCCCCGTTGTAGGAGACGATACGCAGTATTTT. Protein product: CASSPVVGDDTQYF. This sequence joins TRBV6-5 and TRBJ2-3; D not resolved. Trimming took off 6 bases at V and 6 bases at J, with 16 bases between the two ends. The CDR3 loop spans 14 amino acids. Germline V gene data show CDR1 as MNHEY and CDR2 as SVGAGI.